The sequence of this T cell receptor beta chain was determined in a study of blood T cell repertoires in COVID-19. Those who participated ranged in age from about 18 to 89 years and resided in about two dozen US areas. Before being deemed recovered, Cohort 3 donors had two negative PCRs, clearance, or symptom resolution. CDR1 is MDHEN, CDR2 SYDVKM, per germline. The CDR3 is 15 amino acids. The V gene end was trimmed by 7 bases and the J gene end by 6 bases; junction bases not matched to a gene: 12. The repertoire was sequenced with immunoSEQ multiplex PCR; TCRdb's copy has only in-frame clones and lacks some. The sample shows approximately 250,000 clones, 88% of them seen only once.

J is TRBJ2-7 and V is TRBV28; 10 nucleotides agree with TRBD1. The TCR sequence derives from a woman younger than 45 who had recovered from COVID-19. Sequenced input: PBMCs or T cells enriched from blood (not recorded which). The CDR3 nucleotides are TGTGCCAGCACCATTTTCGCCGGGACAGGGGTCGAGCAGTACTTC. It specifies CASTIFAGTGVEQYF.